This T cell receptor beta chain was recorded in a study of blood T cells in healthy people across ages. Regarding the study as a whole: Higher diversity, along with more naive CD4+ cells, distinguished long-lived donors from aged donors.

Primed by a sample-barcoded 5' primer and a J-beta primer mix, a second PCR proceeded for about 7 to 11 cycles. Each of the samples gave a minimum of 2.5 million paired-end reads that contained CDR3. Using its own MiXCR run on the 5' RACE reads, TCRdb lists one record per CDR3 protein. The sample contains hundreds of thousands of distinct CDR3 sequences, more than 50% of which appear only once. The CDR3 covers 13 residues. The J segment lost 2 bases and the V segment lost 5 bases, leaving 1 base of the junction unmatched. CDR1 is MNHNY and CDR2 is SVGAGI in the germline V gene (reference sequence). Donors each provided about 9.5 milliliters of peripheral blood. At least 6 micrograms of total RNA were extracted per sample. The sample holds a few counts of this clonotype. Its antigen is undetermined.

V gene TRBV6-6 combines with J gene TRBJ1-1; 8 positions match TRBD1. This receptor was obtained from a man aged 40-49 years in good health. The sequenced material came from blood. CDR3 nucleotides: TGTGCCAGCAGTGACAGGGGTAACACTGAAGCTTTCTTT. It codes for CASSDRGNTEAFF.